The text below deals with one TCR beta chain. The table came from immunoSEQ multiplex PCR; TCRdb's copy has only in-frame clones and leaves some out. This table has about 90,000 clones, 90% appearing once. The sample originates from a study of PD-L1 blockade in urothelial cancer. Trimming removed 10 bases from V and 3 bases from J, with 21 bases in between. This CDR3 comprises 15 residues. The germline gives CDR1 MNHEY, CDR2 SMNVEV (reference sequence). The sequence was collected from a man aged 55 to 70 with urothelial cancer. The V and J genes are TRBV27 and TRBJ1-1; weak D call: TRBD1 (6 bases). The specimen comprised PBMCs, sampled around atezolizumab (anti-PD-L1) treatment. CDR3 in DNA: TGTGCCAACCCCTCAAGGGGGGGTAAGGACACTGAAGCTTTCTTT. This translates into CANPSRGGKDTEAFF.